What follows are 15 T cell receptor beta chains derived from one specimen sequenced in a study of memory CD4+ T cells and cytomegalovirus serostatus. The sort gate was single viable CD3+CD4+CD8-CD45RO+ cells for memory CD4+ T cells. Produced via immunoSEQ multiplex PCR; TCRdb's table is partial and in-frame only. This sample has 25,000 or so clones; about 76% occur once, and the top ten carry approximately 0.97%. What was sequenced was memory CD4+ T cells from blood. The receptors shown here come from an adult in good health and CMV-seronegative.

The V gene is TRBV27, the J gene TRBJ1-5; 8 nucleotides agree with TRBD1. The V segment lost 5 bases and the J segment 4 bases; nucleotides outside the gene matches: 10. Germline V gives CDR1 MNHEY, CDR2 SMNVEV (reference sequence). The CDR3 has 16 amino acids. The CDR3 DNA reads as TGTGCCAGCAGTCCTAGTCGGACAGGGCAGAATCAGCCCCAGCATTTT. This translates into CASSPSRTGQNQPQHF.

The chain combines TRBV19 with TRBJ1-1; no firm D call. Trimming left V 3 bases short and J 5 bases short, with 10 bases between. Germline V lookup: CDR1 LNHDA, CDR2 SQIVND (reference sequence). CDR3 size: 13 residues. CDR3 sequence: CASSIADVTEAFF. The CDR3, as DNA: TGTGCCAGTAGTATTGCGGATGTGACTGAAGCTTTCTTT.

A few counts support this clone. The chain is built from TRBV5-6 and TRBJ2-7; no firm D call. Germline CDR1 is SGHDT and CDR2 is YYEEEE. Trimming shortened V by 4 bases and J by 3 bases, and 8 bases separated the two germline ends. CDR3 length: 12 residues. CDR3 protein: CASSHGNYEQYF. CDR3 DNA: TGTGCCAGCAGCCACGGCAACTACGAGCAGTACTTC.

The chain links TRBV6-5 to TRBJ2-1; D may be TRBD1 (6 bases). The germline gives CDR1 MNHEY, CDR2 SVGAGI. Trimming took off 2 bases at V and 11 bases at J, with 10 bases between the two ends. The CDR3 loop spans 12 amino acids. CDR3 amino acids: CASSYLDSQQFF. CDR3 in DNA: TGTGCCAGCAGTTACCTGGACAGCCAGCAGTTCTTC.

The chain joins TRBV5-6 to TRBJ2-7; 8 bases fit TRBD1. Germline assignment: CDR1 SGHDT and CDR2 YYEEEE. This CDR3 region has 13 residues. The V segment lost 4 bases and the J segment 5 bases; nucleotides outside the gene matches: 5. CDR3 coding DNA: TGTGCCAGCAGCCGAATGGACAGGGACGAGCAGTACTTC. It yields the protein CASSRMDRDEQYF.

This chain's CDR3 is CASSLWTSGAFGANVLTF. The DNA for the CDR3 is TGTGCCAGCAGCCTTTGGACTAGCGGTGCCTTTGGGGCCAACGTCCTGACTTTC. This chain links TRBV28 with TRBJ2-6; 10 nucleotides line up with TRBD2. Unmatched junction bases numbered 11, after V lost 6 bases and J lost 3 bases. From germline, CDR1 is MDHEN and CDR2 SYDVKM. This CDR3 region has 18 residues.

The CDR3 here is CASSVAGGLQETQYF. The CDR3 DNA reads as TGTGCCAGCAGCGTAGCTGGGGGGCTCCAAGAGACCCAGTACTTC. This chain joins TRBV9 and TRBJ2-5, with D perhaps being TRBD1 or TRBD2 (6 bases each). The CDR3 sequence is 15 residues long. The V end lost 0 bases, the J end lost 1 base, and 10 bases lay between the germline ends. CDR1 is SGDLS, CDR2 YYNGEE, per germline. Using reference TRBV9 and TRBJ2-5 for the parts outside the CDR3, the full variable domain is DSGVTQTPKHLITATGQRVTLRCSPRSGDLSVYWYQQSLDQGLQFLIQYYNGEERAKGNILERFSAQQFPDLHSELNLSSLELGDSALYFCASSVAGGLQETQYFGPGTRLLVL.

The V and J genes are TRBV27 and TRBJ2-1, with D perhaps given as TRBD1 or TRBD2 (5 bases each). V shed 7 bases and J shed 6 bases, with 10 bases lying between them. Germline V gene sequence: CDR1 MNHEY, CDR2 SMNVEV (reference sequence). The length of the CDR3 is 12 residues. CDR3 bases: TGTGCCAGCATGAGGGGAGCCAATGAGCAGTTCTTC. It encodes CASMRGANEQFF.

This clone was recorded once. The chain has TRBV18 and TRBJ1-6; weak D call: TRBD1 (5 bases). The CDR3 is made up of 15 amino acids. Germline V gene data show CDR1 as KGHSH and CDR2 as LQKENI. The ends were cut back, 5 bases at V and 5 bases at J, with 13 bases in the middle. The CDR3: CASSARDPDNSPLHF. The CDR3 DNA sequence: TGTGCCAGCTCAGCCCGGGACCCAGATAATTCACCCCTCCACTTT.

There are a few counts of this clone. This chain uses TRBV18 with TRBJ2-5; 7 bases line up with TRBD1. This CDR3 comprises 15 residues. CDR1 is KGHSH and CDR2 is LQKENI in the germline V gene. Unmatched junction bases numbered 7, after V lost 4 bases and J lost 2 bases. The CDR3 nucleotides read TGTGCCAGCTCACAGCGTGGGGGACAGCAAGAGACCCAGTACTTC. Protein sequence: CASSQRGGQQETQYF.

This chain links TRBV2 with TRBJ1-4; the D gene is possibly TRBD1 (5 bases). There are 14 residues in the CDR3. The germline V gene has CDR1 SNHLY and CDR2 FYNNEI. V lost 7 bases, J lost 4 bases, and 13 bases lay in between. The CDR3 DNA is TGTGCCAGCATCCGAGACAGAGATAATGAAAAACTGTTTTTT. It is translated as CASIRDRDNEKLFF.

The chain couples TRBV27 to TRBJ2-4; D gene uncertain. CDR3 length equals 14 residues. V gave up 3 bases and J gave up 5 bases, with 11 bases separating them. CDR1 is MNHEY, CDR2 SMNVEV, per germline (reference sequence). The CDR3 spells CASSFYHGENIQYF. In DNA, the CDR3 is TGTGCCAGCAGTTTTTATCACGGCGAAAACATTCAGTACTTC.

Concerning this clone itself: Distinct nucleotide sequences in the sample also encode this CDR3. The chain links TRBV4-2 to TRBJ2-3, with 8 bases lining up with TRBD2. Losses at the gene ends were 0 bases for V and 8 bases for J; bases not matched to a gene: 1. Germline CDR1 LGHNA, CDR2 YNFKEQ. The CDR3 is made up of 13 amino acids. CDR3 sequence: CASSQDSGGTQYF. Written as DNA, the CDR3 is TGTGCCAGCAGCCAAGACAGCGGGGGTACGCAGTATTTT.

This chain joins TRBV18 and TRBJ2-7; 9 bases fit TRBD1. The CDR3 is 14 amino acids. Germline V gene lookup returns CDR1 KGHSH and CDR2 LQKENI. V was clipped by 0 bases and J by 7 bases; unmatched bases: 4. CDR3 region: CASSPPGQGWEQYF. In DNA, the CDR3 is TGTGCCAGCTCACCACCGGGACAGGGTTGGGAGCAGTACTTC.

The V gene is TRBV6-5, the J gene TRBJ2-1; TRBD1 matches at 11 bases. Germline V gene data show CDR1 as MNHEY and CDR2 as SVGAGI. The CDR3 is 16 residues long. V was clipped by 0 bases and J by 9 bases; unmatched bases: 7. The chain's CDR3 is CASSYSGTGGRSEQFF. The CDR3 DNA follows: TGTGCCAGCAGTTACTCGGGGACAGGGGGACGTAGTGAGCAGTTCTTC.